These 3 T cell receptor beta chains came from one sample sequenced in a study of T cells in Graves' hyperthyroidism and ophthalmopathy. Amplification yielded TCR beta CDR3 regions, with RNA transcripts as the source. HTBI primers were employed in a first-round RT-PCR of the TCR CDR3. MiXCR was run by TCRdb on the multiplex PCR reads, yielding one entry per CDR3 protein. Of about 600,000 distinct CDR3 sequences listed, 14% are singletons. The sample taken for sequencing was blood. Receptors originate from a woman aged 18 to 35 with Graves' ophthalmopathy.

In this sample, this clonotype turned up a few times. The chain has TRBV9 and TRBJ2-3, with D maybe TRBD1 (6 bases). Germline loops: CDR1 SGDLS, CDR2 YYNGEE. The CDR3 contains 13 residues. V lost 3 bases and J lost 4, with 9 bases in between. In DNA, the CDR3 is TGTGCCAGCAGCGCACAGGGATCAGATACGCAGTATTTT. Residues: CASSAQGSDTQYF.

This clonotype was found many times. J is TRBJ2-1 and V is TRBV7-3; 7 bases line up with TRBD2. V dropped 5 bases and J dropped 6; count of bases not matched to a gene: 10. The CDR3 runs 15 residues. The germline gives CDR1 SGHTA, CDR2 FQGTGA. CDR3 nucleotide sequence: TGTGCCAGCAGCCAGGGAGGGACGGCTCGCAATGAGCAGTTCTTC. It is translated as CASSQGGTARNEQFF.

In its sample, this clonotype was seen many times. The V call is TRBV3-1, the J call TRBJ1-3, with D maybe TRBD1 (5 bases). The CDR3 runs to 16 residues. From germline, CDR1 is LGHDT and CDR2 YNNKEL (reference sequence). Trimming took 4 bases from V and 0 from J, leaving 13 bases between them. CDR3 in DNA: TGTGCCAGCAGCCGACAGACAGTCATCTCTGGAAACACCATATATTTT. Translation gives CASSRQTVISGNTIYF.